Below, 2 T cell receptor beta chains from the same sample are listed, as sequenced in a study of CD8 T cells in ankylosing spondylitis. Study-wide results and caveats: Ankylosing spondylitis blood seemed to carry a telltale TCR beta motif made of eight or nine highly homologous variants.

From the 5' RACE reads, TCRdb called clonotypes with MiXCR, one entry per CDR3 protein. Of 220,000 or so distinct CDR3 sequences in the sample, around 19% are singletons; the top ten hold under 55%. Which antigens these TCRs recognize remains unknown. Material for sequencing was blood, either unsorted or a sorted T cell fraction (not recorded which). These receptor sequences come from a male donor with ankylosing spondylitis.

The chain couples TRBV12-3 or TRBV12-4 to TRBJ1-6; tentatively, D is TRBD1 (6 bases). There are 15 residues in the CDR3. V shed 5 bases and J shed 0 bases, with 8 bases lying between them. The CDR3 coding sequence is TGTGCCAGCAGTGGACAGAGCTCCTATAATTCACCCCTCCACTTT. Translated: CASSGQSSYNSPLHF.

The gene calls are TRBV7-9 and TRBJ2-3; 9 bases line up with TRBD2. The length of the CDR3 is 17 residues. Trimming cost V 5 bases and J 0 bases; bases outside gene matches: 9. Per germline, CDR1 SEHNR and CDR2 FQNEAQ (reference sequence). The CDR3 sequence: CASSPLAGTTSTDTQYF. The DNA of the CDR3 is TGTGCCAGCAGCCCCCTAGCGGGAACCACTAGCACAGATACGCAGTATTTT.